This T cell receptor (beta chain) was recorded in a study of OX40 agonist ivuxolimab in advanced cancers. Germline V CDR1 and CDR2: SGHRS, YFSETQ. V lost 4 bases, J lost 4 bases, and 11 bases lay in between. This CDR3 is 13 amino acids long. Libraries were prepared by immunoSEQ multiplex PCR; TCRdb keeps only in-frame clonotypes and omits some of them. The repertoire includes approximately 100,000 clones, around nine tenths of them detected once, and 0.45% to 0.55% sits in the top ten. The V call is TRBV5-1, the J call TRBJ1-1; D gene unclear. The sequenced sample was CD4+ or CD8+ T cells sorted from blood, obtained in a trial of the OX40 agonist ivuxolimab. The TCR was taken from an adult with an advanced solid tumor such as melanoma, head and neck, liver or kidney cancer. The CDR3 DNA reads TGCGCCAGCAGCCCCTCGGGGTCCACTGAAGCTTTCTTT. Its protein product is CASSPSGSTEAFF. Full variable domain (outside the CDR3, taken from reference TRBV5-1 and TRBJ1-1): KAGVTQTPRYLIKTRGQQVTLSCSPISGHRSVSWYQQTPGQGLQFLFEYFSETQRNKGNFPGRFSGRQFSNSRSEMNVSTLELGDSALYLCASSPSGSTEAFFGQGTRLTVV.